This T cell receptor beta chain was profiled in a study of identical twins. Study-level results: Abundant beta clonotypes from cord blood bore fewer insertions; memory repertoires lacked this pattern. Beta out-of-frame sequences showed weaker excess twin sharing.

This clonotype was observed at least ten times. What it binds is unknown. Germline V gene lookup returns CDR1 SGHRS and CDR2 YFSETQ. The CDR3 totals 13 residues. Germline trimming cut 7 bases from V and 4 bases from J; bases unmatched to any gene: 4. Each CDR3 protein gets one entry after TCRdb re-called the 5' RACE reads with MiXCR. The sample lists a few hundred thousand distinct CDR3 sequences; about 9% were seen once. V is TRBV5-1 and J is TRBJ2-3; 9 positions match TRBD1. Material for sequencing was naive T cells sorted from blood. This clonotype was obtained from a woman in her 50s in good health. CDR3 coding DNA: TGCGCCAGCGGACAGGGGTCTGCAGATACGCAGTATTTT. Translating gives CASGQGSADTQYF.